This is a list of T cell receptor beta chains from one sample in a study of blood T cell repertoires in COVID-19. The data were produced by immunoSEQ multiplex PCR, yet TCRdb's version contains in-frame clones alone and is incomplete. The profile shows around 270,000 clones, 80% to 85% of them singletons. Sequenced input: peripheral blood. The source of these receptors is a woman aged 35 to 49 who had recovered from COVID-19. CDR3s include the opening cysteine and the closing phenylalanine or tryptophan. D genes are given only for firm matches. Clone size is shown for a subset of rows, as once, few, many or a class of expanded clone.

j_call: TRBJ1-6
clone_size: -
d_call: TRBD1
v_call: TRBV18
cdr3_nt: TGTGCCAGCACCCGGACAGGGGGCAATTCACCCCTCCACTTT
cdr3_aa: CASTRTGGNSPLHF

j_call: TRBJ2-1
clone_size: -
d_call: TRBD1
v_call: TRBV5-1
cdr3_nt: TGCGCCAGCAGCGGAGGACAGGGGGGTAGGAATGAGCAGTTCTTC
cdr3_aa: CASSGGQGGRNEQFF

j_call: TRBJ1-1
clone_size: -
d_call: TRBD1
v_call: TRBV19
cdr3_nt: TGTGCCAGTAGTATCTGGGGACAGGTAGCTGAAGCTTTCTTT
cdr3_aa: CASSIWGQVAEAFF

j_call: TRBJ2-3
clone_size: -
d_call: TRBD1
v_call: TRBV6-1
cdr3_nt: TGTGCCAGCAGTGACAGGGGGCGCGGGGCAGATACGCAGTATTTT
cdr3_aa: CASSDRGRGADTQYF

j_call: TRBJ2-7
clone_size: -
d_call: TRBD1
v_call: TRBV6-5
cdr3_nt: TGTGCCAGCAGTTACTCCGGACAGGGCTCCTACGAGCAGTACTTC
cdr3_aa: CASSYSGQGSYEQYF

j_call: TRBJ2-7
clone_size: -
d_call: TRBD1
v_call: TRBV19
cdr3_nt: TGTGCCAGTAGAAGGACAGGGGAGGACTACGAGCAGTACTTC
cdr3_aa: CASRRTGEDYEQYF

j_call: TRBJ2-1
clone_size: -
d_call: -
v_call: TRBV7-3
cdr3_nt: TGTGCCAGCAGCTTACTACTAAACAATGAGCAGTTCTTC
cdr3_aa: CASSLLLNNEQFF

j_call: TRBJ2-6
clone_size: -
d_call: -
v_call: TRBV11-3
cdr3_nt: TGTGCCAGCAGCTTCCAGACAGTGAACTCTGGGGCCAACGTCCTGACTTTC
cdr3_aa: CASSFQTVNSGANVLTF

j_call: TRBJ2-3
clone_size: -
d_call: TRBD2
v_call: TRBV19
cdr3_nt: TGTGCCAGTTCCCTTAGCGGGGGCGGCACAGATACGCAGTATTTT
cdr3_aa: CASSLSGGGTDTQYF

j_call: TRBJ2-3
clone_size: -
d_call: TRBD2
v_call: TRBV24-1
cdr3_nt: TGTGCCACCAGTGATCCTCGGGAGGGGGCAGATACGCAGTATTTT
cdr3_aa: CATSDPREGADTQYF

j_call: TRBJ1-2
clone_size: -
d_call: -
v_call: TRBV27
cdr3_nt: TGTGCCAGCAGTATGGTCGGAGACTATGGCTACACCTTC
cdr3_aa: CASSMVGDYGYTF

j_call: TRBJ1-2
clone_size: -
d_call: -
v_call: TRBV2
cdr3_nt: TGTGCCAGCAGTGAGGGGGGGCGCTATGGCTACACCTTC
cdr3_aa: CASSEGGRYGYTF

j_call: TRBJ2-1
clone_size: -
d_call: -
v_call: TRBV29-1
cdr3_nt: TGCAGCGTTGACGGGCAGGGATTAAGGAATGAGCAGTTCTTC
cdr3_aa: CSVDGQGLRNEQFF

j_call: TRBJ2-5
clone_size: few
d_call: TRBD2
v_call: TRBV19
cdr3_nt: TGTGCCAGTTCACTCCTAGCGGGCCAAGAGACCCAGTACTTC
cdr3_aa: CASSLLAGQETQYF

j_call: TRBJ1-4
clone_size: -
d_call: TRBD1
v_call: TRBV13
cdr3_nt: TGTGCCAGCAGCTCGTCCCGGACAGGGAGCGAAAAACTGTTTTTT
cdr3_aa: CASSSSRTGSEKLFF

j_call: TRBJ2-3
clone_size: few
d_call: TRBD1
v_call: TRBV24-1
cdr3_nt: TGTGCCACCAGTGTTAAGGGGGCCCCCACAGATACGCAGTATTTT
cdr3_aa: CATSVKGAPTDTQYF

j_call: TRBJ2-7
clone_size: -
d_call: TRBD1
v_call: TRBV10-1
cdr3_nt: TGCGCCAGCAGTGAGGGGACAGGGTTGGACGAGCAGTACTTC
cdr3_aa: CASSEGTGLDEQYF

j_call: TRBJ2-2
clone_size: -
d_call: TRBD2
v_call: TRBV6-5
cdr3_nt: TGTGCCAGCAGGGTAGCGGGGGCTAACACCGGGGAGCTGTTTTTT
cdr3_aa: CASRVAGANTGELFF

j_call: TRBJ1-4
clone_size: -
d_call: -
v_call: TRBV21-1
cdr3_nt: TGTGCCAGCAGCTCACAGGGGGCGCTTGGGGAAAAACTGTTTTTT
cdr3_aa: CASSSQGALGEKLFF

j_call: TRBJ1-1
clone_size: -
d_call: -
v_call: TRBV5-1
cdr3_nt: TGCGCCAGCAGGCTTAGGACAGACACTGAAGCTTTCTTT
cdr3_aa: CASRLRTDTEAFF

j_call: TRBJ2-5
clone_size: -
d_call: TRBD1
v_call: TRBV6-5
cdr3_nt: TGTGCCAGCAGTTTGACAGGGACGGAGACCCAGTACTTC
cdr3_aa: CASSLTGTETQYF

j_call: TRBJ2-1
clone_size: -
d_call: -
v_call: TRBV19
cdr3_nt: TGTGCCAGTAGTATGGGAGACTCCTCACTCGGGCAGTTCTTC
cdr3_aa: CASSMGDSSLGQFF

j_call: TRBJ2-5
clone_size: once
d_call: TRBD1
v_call: TRBV11-2
cdr3_nt: TGTGCCAGCACCAGGACAGGGGTGGAGACCCAGTACTTC
cdr3_aa: CASTRTGVETQYF